A single sample gave rise to the 15 T cell receptor beta chains below, sequenced in a study of blood T cell repertoires in COVID-19. Sequencing was performed with immunoSEQ multiplex PCR; in TCRdb, only in-frame clones are kept and a portion is missing. The data contain 350,000 to 550,000 clones, approximately 90% of them seen just once; the ten biggest clones take up approximately 2%. Sequenced sample: PBMCs or T cells enriched from blood (not recorded which). The receptors stem from a woman aged 18 to 35 with acute COVID-19.

The chain joins TRBV2 to TRBJ1-4; 8 bases map to TRBD1. Germline CDR1 SNHLY, CDR2 FYNNEI. Losses at the gene ends were 6 bases for V and 3 bases for J; bases not matched to a gene: 3. CDR3 length: 14 residues. Here the CDR3 reads CASRWGQANEKLFF. CDR3 bases: TGTGCCAGCAGGTGGGGACAGGCTAATGAAAAACTGTTTTTT. The whole variable domain, remainder taken from reference TRBV2 and TRBJ1-4, is EPEVTQTPSHQVTQMGQEVILRCVPISNHLYFYWYRQILGQKVEFLVSFYNNEISEKSEIFDDQFSVERPDGSNFTLKIRSTKLEDSAMYFCASRWGQANEKLFFGSGTQLSVL.

In its sample, this clone was seen once. V and J are TRBV27 and TRBJ1-5; D possibly corresponds to TRBD1 (5 bases). The length of the CDR3 is 18 residues. Germline CDR1 and CDR2: MNHEY and SMNVEV (reference sequence). Trimming removed 3 bases at V and 2 bases at J, with 20 bases between. CDR3 residues: CASSFRTPQNLGNQPQHF. The CDR3 DNA follows: TGTGCCAGCAGTTTTCGGACACCCCAAAATCTTGGCAATCAGCCCCAGCATTTT.

The chain links TRBV11-2 to TRBJ2-5, with 7 nucleotides matching TRBD1. V gave up 5 bases and J gave up 1 base; unmatched junction bases: 4. The CDR3 covers 14 residues. The V gene's germline CDR1 is SGHAT and CDR2 FQNNGV. The chain's CDR3 is CASSTRDSQETQYF. The CDR3 bases are TGTGCCAGCAGCACCCGGGACAGCCAAGAGACCCAGTACTTC.

This chain joins TRBV3-1 (or the pseudogene TRBV3-2) and TRBJ2-7; tentatively, D is TRBD2 (5 bases). This CDR3 is built from 15 residues. The V gene's germline CDR1 is LGHDT and CDR2 YNNKEL (reference sequence). The V and J ends lost 1 base and 4 bases respectively, with 14 bases between them. Here the CDR3 reads CASSQVSGLGYEQYF. In DNA form, the CDR3 reads TGTGCCAGCAGCCAAGTTTCGGGGTTGGGATACGAGCAGTACTTC.

This clone has only one observation. The CDR3 DNA reads TGTGCCAGCAGCTTAGACAGGGGAGCTTTCTTT. Translating gives CASSLDRGAFF. The chain links TRBV7-9 to TRBJ1-1, with 7 nucleotides matching TRBD1. V dropped 1 base and J dropped 10; count of bases not matched to a gene: 0. Germline CDR1 is SEHNR and CDR2 is FQNEAQ (reference sequence). CDR3 length equals 11 residues.

This chain uses TRBV4-1 with TRBJ1-1; D is unresolved. This CDR3 comprises 13 residues. Germline CDR1 is MGHRA and CDR2 is YSYEKL. Trimming removed 0 bases at V and 12 bases at J, with 14 bases between. The CDR3 spells CASSQDWRAVTFF. The CDR3 DNA follows: TGCGCCAGCAGCCAAGATTGGAGGGCAGTCACTTTCTTT.

Notes on this clone: Other DNA sequences in the same sample also yield this CDR3. The V gene is TRBV6-2 or TRBV6-3, the J gene TRBJ2-2; 13 nucleotides agree with TRBD2. V was pared by 6 bases and J by 6 bases, with 4 bases of the junction left unmatched. The CDR3 covers 15 residues. In germline, CDR1 is MNHEY, CDR2 SVGEGT. CDR3 amino acids: CASSLTSGGAGELFF. The CDR3 coding sequence is TGTGCCAGCAGCCTCACTAGCGGGGGGGCCGGGGAGCTGTTTTTT.

This chain uses TRBV9 with TRBJ2-5; 7 bases agree with TRBD2. The CDR3 runs to 15 residues. V lost 0 bases and J lost 2; bases outside the gene matches: 4. Germline assignment: CDR1 SGDLS and CDR2 YYNGEE. The chain's CDR3 is CASSVEPSGQETQYF. Here the CDR3 DNA reads TGTGCCAGCAGCGTAGAGCCTAGCGGACAAGAGACCCAGTACTTC.

This CDR3 is CASRLIAESNEQFF. DNA of the CDR3: TGTGCCAGCAGGTTAATAGCGGAGTCGAATGAGCAGTTCTTC. This sequence joins TRBV7-9 and TRBJ2-1; D may be TRBD2 (6 bases). The V end was cut by 6 bases, the J end by 7 bases, with 16 bases between. This CDR3 is built from 14 residues. The V gene's germline CDR1 is SEHNR and CDR2 FQNEAQ (reference sequence).

The chain has TRBV28 and TRBJ1-1; TRBD1 is a possible D gene (5 bases). Trimming stripped 3 bases from V and 2 bases from J, with 13 bases between. CDR3 length equals 15 residues. The V gene's germline CDR1 is MDHEN and CDR2 SYDVKM. The CDR3 DNA follows: TGTGCCAGCAGTTTTGGAGGGGCGGGCAACACTGAAGCTTTCTTT. This codes for CASSFGGAGNTEAFF.

This chain connects TRBV28 to TRBJ2-3; 10 bases align to TRBD2. There are 17 residues in the CDR3. Germline CDR1 reads MDHEN; CDR2 reads SYDVKM. V was clipped by 1 base and J by 1 base; unmatched bases: 5. This CDR3 is CASSLFLLAGGTDTQYF. The DNA for the CDR3 is TGTGCCAGCAGTTTATTTTTGCTAGCGGGAGGCACAGATACGCAGTATTTT.

V and J are TRBV27 and TRBJ1-5; 7 bases are shared with TRBD1. The V and J ends lost 3 bases and 8 bases, in that order; junction bases with no gene match: 7. The CDR3 totals 14 residues. CDR1 and CDR2 from the germline V gene are MNHEY and SMNVEV (reference sequence). CDR3 bases: TGTGCCAGCAGTTTTCACAGGGGTGCGGAGCCCCAGCATTTT. This gives the protein CASSFHRGAEPQHF.

CDR3 in DNA: TGCAGCGTTGCCAGACGGCGAGGTGAGGAATATGGCTACACCTTC. Translation: CSVARRRGEEYGYTF. The genes are TRBV29-1 and TRBJ1-2, with unresolved D. V lost 4 bases and J 5 bases, leaving 20 bases between the germline ends. The length of the CDR3 is 15 residues. CDR1 is SQVTM and CDR2 is ANQGSEA in the germline V gene.

The chain couples TRBV10-1 to TRBJ2-7; 10 nucleotides line up with TRBD2. The CDR3 totals 14 residues. CDR1 and CDR2 (germline): WNHNN, SYGVQD (reference sequence). The V segment lost 4 bases and the J segment 7 bases; nucleotides outside the gene matches: 7. In DNA, the CDR3 is TGCGCCAGCAGTGTTCTAGCGGGGGCCGGGGAGCAGTACTTC. It yields the protein CASSVLAGAGEQYF.

This clone showed up just a few times. The rearrangement uses TRBV10-2 and TRBJ2-2; D is undetermined. Germline CDR1 is WSHSY and CDR2 is SAAADI. The CDR3 has 14 amino acids. V shed 7 bases and J shed 0 bases, with 9 bases lying between them. DNA for the CDR3: TGCGCCAGCATTGGCCAGGCGAACACCGGGGAGCTGTTTTTT. It translates to CASIGQANTGELFF.